The T cell receptor beta chain under discussion was sequenced for a study of shared clonotypes between healthy human individuals. This clone has just one count. Antigen unknown. The study separated CD4+ cells into CD45RA+ naive and CD45RA-negative memory subsets. General observations from the study: Clonotype sharing across donors was expected to vary with sequencing depth.

The CDR3 runs 13 residues. Germline CDR1 reads LNHDA; CDR2 reads SQIVND (reference sequence). Trimming left V 3 bases short and J 9 bases short, with 12 bases between. The method was immunoSEQ multiplex PCR; TCRdb's version includes in-frame clones alone and lacks a portion of them. The sample has 1.4 million or so clones, less than 99% seen once. This clonotype originated in a man between 25 and 39 years old in good health. The V and J genes are TRBV19 and TRBJ1-5, with no clear D. Material: naive CD4+ T cells sorted from blood. Subset of the sample: CD45RA+ positively selected. The CDR3: CASSIPVGGPQHF. For the CDR3, the DNA is TGTGCCAGTAGTATCCCGGTGGGCGGGCCCCAGCATTTT.